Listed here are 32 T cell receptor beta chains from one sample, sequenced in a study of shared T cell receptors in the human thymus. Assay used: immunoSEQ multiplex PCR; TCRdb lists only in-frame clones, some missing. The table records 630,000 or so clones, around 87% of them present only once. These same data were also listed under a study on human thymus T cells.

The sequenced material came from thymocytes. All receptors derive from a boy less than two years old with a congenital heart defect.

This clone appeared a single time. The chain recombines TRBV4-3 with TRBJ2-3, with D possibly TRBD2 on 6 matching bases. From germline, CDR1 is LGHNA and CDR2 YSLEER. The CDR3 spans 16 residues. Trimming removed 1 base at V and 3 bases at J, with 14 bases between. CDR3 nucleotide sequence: TGCGCCAGCAGCCAAGGTACGGGGGTCGGAACAGATACGCAGTATTTT. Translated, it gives CASSQGTGVGTDTQYF.

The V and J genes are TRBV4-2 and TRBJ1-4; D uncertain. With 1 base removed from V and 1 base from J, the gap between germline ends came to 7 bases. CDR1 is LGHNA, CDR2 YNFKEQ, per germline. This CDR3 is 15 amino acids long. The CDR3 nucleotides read TGTGCCAGCAGCCAAGCACAGCAAACTAATGAAAAACTGTTTTTT. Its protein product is CASSQAQQTNEKLFF.

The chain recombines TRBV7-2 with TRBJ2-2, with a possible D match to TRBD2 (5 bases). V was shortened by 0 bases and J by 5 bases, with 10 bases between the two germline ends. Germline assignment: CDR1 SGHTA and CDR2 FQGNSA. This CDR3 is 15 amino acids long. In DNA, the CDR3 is TGTGCCAGCAGCTTAGCGGGAGAGCGAACCGGGGAGCTGTTTTTT. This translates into CASSLAGERTGELFF.

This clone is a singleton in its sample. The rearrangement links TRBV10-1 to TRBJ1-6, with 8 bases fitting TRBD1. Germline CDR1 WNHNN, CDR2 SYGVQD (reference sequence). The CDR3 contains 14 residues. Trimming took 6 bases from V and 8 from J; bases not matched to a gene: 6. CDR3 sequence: CASRRPTGDSPLHF. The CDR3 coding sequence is TGCGCCAGCAGGAGGCCGACAGGGGATTCACCCCTCCACTTT.

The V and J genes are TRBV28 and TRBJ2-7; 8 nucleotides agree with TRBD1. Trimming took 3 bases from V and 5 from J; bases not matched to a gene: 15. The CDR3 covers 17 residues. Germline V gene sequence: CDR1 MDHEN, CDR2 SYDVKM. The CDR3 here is CASSLWGLPGQVNEQYF. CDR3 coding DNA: TGTGCCAGCAGTTTGTGGGGATTACCGGGACAGGTGAACGAGCAGTACTTC.

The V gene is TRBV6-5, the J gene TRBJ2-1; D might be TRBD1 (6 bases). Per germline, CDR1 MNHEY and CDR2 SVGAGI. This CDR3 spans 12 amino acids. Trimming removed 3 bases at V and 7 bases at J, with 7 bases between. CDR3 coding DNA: TGTGCCAGCAGTTATCAGGGGAATGAGCAGTTCTTC. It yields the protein CASSYQGNEQFF.

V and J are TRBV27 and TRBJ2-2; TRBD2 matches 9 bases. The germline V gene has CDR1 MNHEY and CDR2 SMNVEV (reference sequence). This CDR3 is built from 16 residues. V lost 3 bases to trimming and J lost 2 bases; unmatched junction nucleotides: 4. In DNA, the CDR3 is TGTGCCAGCAGTTTTAGCGGGGGACCTAACACCGGGGAGCTGTTTTTT. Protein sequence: CASSFSGGPNTGELFF.

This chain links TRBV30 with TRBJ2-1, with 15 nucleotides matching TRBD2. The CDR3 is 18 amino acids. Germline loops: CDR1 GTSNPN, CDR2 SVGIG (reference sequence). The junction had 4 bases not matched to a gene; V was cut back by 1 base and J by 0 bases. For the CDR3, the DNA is TGTGCCTGGAGTGGGACTAGCGGGAGGGCGAGCTCCTACAATGAGCAGTTCTTC. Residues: CAWSGTSGRASSYNEQFF.

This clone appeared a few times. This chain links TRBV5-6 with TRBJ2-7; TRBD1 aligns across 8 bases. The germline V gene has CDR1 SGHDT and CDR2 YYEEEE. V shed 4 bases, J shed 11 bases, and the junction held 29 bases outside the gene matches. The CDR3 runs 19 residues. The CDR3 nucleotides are TGTGCCAGCAGCATGACCGGGACAGGTCCTCTACGATTTGATTCTTTGGAGTACTTC. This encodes CASSMTGTGPLRFDSLEYF.

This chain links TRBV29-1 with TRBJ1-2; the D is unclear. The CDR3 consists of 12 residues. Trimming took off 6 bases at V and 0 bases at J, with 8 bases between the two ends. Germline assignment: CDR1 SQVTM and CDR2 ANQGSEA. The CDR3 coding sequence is TGCAGCGTGGCTCACCCTAACTATGGCTACACCTTC. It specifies CSVAHPNYGYTF.

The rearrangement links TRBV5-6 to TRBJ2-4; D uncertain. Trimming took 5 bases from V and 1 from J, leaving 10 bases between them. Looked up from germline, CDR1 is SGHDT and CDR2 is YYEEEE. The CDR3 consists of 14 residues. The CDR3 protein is CASRSSEAKNIQYF. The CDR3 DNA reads TGTGCCAGCAGGTCGAGTGAGGCCAAAAACATTCAGTACTTC.

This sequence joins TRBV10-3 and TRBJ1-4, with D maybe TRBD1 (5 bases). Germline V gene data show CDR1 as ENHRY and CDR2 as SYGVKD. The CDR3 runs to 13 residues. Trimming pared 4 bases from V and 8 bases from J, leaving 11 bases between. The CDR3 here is CAISARVDEKLFF. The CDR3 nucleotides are TGTGCCATCAGTGCCAGGGTGGACGAAAAACTGTTTTTT.

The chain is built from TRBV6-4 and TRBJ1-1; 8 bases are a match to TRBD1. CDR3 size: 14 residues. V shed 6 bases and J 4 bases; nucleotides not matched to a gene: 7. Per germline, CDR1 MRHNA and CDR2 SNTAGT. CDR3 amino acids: CASRVTGGSTEAFF. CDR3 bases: TGTGCCAGCAGGGTAACAGGGGGTAGCACTGAAGCTTTCTTT.

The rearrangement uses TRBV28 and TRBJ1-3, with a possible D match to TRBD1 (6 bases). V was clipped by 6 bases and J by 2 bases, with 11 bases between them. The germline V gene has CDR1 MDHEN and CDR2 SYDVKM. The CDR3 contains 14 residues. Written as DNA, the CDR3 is TGTGCCAGCAGCATACAGGGAACTGGAAACACCATATATTTT. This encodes CASSIQGTGNTIYF.

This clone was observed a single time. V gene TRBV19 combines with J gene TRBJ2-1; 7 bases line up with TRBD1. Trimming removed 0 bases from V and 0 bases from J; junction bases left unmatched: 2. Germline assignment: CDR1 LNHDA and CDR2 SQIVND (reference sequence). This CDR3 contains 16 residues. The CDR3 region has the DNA TGTGCCAGTAGTATAGAAGGGACAGACTCCTACAATGAGCAGTTCTTC. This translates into CASSIEGTDSYNEQFF.

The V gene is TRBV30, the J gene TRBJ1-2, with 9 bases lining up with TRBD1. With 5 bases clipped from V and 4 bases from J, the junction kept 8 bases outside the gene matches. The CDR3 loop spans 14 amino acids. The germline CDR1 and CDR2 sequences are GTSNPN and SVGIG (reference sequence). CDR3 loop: CAWRTGTGTYGYTF. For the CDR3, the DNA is TGTGCCTGGCGGACCGGGACAGGGACCTATGGCTACACCTTC.

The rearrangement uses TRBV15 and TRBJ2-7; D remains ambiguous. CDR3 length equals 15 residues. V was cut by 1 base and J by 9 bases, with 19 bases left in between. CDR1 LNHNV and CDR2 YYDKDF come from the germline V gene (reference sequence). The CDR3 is CATSRVPTPHQRQYF. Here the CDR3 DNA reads TGTGCCACCAGCAGAGTACCCACCCCCCACCAGCGGCAGTACTTC.

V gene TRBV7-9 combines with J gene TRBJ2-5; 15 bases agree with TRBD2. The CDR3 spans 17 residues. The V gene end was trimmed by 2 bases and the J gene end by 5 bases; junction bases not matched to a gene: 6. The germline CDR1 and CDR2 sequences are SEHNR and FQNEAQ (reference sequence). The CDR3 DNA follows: TGTGCCAGCAGCTTATGGACTAGCGGGAGGGCCAAGGAGACCCAGTACTTC. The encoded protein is CASSLWTSGRAKETQYF.

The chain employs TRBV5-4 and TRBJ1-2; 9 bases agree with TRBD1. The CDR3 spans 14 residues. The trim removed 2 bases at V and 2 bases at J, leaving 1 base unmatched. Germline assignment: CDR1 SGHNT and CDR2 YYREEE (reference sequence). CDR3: CASSFGTGNYGYTF. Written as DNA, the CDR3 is TGTGCCAGCAGCTTTGGGACAGGGAACTATGGCTACACCTTC.

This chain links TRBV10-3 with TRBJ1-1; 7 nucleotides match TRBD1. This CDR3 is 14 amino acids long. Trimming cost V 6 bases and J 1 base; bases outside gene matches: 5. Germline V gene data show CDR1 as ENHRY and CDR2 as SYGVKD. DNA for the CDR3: TGTGCCATCAGCCGGGACAGTCCGAACACTGAAGCTTTCTTT. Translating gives CAISRDSPNTEAFF.

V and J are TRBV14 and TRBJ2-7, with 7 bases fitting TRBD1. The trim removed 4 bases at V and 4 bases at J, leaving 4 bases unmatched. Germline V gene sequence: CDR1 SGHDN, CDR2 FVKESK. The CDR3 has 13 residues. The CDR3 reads CASSRQGFYEQYF. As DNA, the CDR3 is TGTGCCAGCAGCCGACAGGGTTTTTACGAGCAGTACTTC.

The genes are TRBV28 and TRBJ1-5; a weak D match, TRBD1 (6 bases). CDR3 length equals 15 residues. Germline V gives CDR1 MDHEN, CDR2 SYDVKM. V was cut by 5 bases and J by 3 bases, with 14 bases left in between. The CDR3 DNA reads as TGTGCCAGCAGTGAGCAGGGGATCCCCAATCAGCCCCAGCATTTT. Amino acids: CASSEQGIPNQPQHF.

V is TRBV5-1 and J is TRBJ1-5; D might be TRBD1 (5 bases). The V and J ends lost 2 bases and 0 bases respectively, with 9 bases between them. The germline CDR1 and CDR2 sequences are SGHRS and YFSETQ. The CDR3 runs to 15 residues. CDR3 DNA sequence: TGCGCCAGCAGCTTCGGGGGGGATAGCAATCAGCCCCAGCATTTT. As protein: CASSFGGDSNQPQHF.

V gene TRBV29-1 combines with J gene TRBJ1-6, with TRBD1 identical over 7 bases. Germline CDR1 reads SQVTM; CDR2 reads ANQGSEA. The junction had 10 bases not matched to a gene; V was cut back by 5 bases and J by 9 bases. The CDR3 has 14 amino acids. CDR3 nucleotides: TGCAGCGTTAGAGCTGGGGACAGTGGTTCACCCCTCCACTTT. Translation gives CSVRAGDSGSPLHF.

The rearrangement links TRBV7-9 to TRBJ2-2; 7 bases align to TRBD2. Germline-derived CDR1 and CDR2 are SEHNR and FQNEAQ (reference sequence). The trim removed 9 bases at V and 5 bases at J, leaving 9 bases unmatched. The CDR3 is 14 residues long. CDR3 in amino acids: CASTGGASTGELFF. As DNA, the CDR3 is TGTGCCAGTACGGGGGGAGCCTCTACCGGGGAGCTGTTTTTT. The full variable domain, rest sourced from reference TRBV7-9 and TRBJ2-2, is DTGVSQNPRHKITKRGQNVTFRCDPISEHNRLYWYRQTLGQGPEFLTYFQNEAQLEKSRLLSDRFSAERPKGSFSTLEIQRTEQGDSAMYLCASTGGASTGELFFGEGSRLTVL.

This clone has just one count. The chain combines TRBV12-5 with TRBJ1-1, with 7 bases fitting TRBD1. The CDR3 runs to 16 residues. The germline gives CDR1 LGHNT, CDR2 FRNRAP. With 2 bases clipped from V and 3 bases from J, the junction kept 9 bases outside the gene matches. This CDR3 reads CASGLRDRVFYTEAFF. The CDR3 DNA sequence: TGTGCTAGTGGTTTGCGAGACAGGGTGTTCTACACTGAAGCTTTCTTT.

CDR3 nucleotides: TGTGCCAGCAGCCAAGATCGGACGAGGAGCGGAGGATCCATCTCCTACAATGAGCAGTTCTTC. Protein product: CASSQDRTRSGGSISYNEQFF. V is TRBV4-2 and J is TRBJ2-1; perhaps TRBD2 as D (5 bases). V was clipped by 0 bases and J by 0 bases, with 24 bases between them. Per the germline V gene, CDR1 is LGHNA and CDR2 is YNFKEQ. CDR3 length: 21 amino acids.

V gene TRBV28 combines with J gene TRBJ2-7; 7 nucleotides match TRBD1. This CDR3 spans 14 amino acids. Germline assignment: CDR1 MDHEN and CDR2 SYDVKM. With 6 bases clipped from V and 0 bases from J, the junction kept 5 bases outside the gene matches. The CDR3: CASRNRDSSYEQYF. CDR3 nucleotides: TGTGCCAGCAGAAACCGGGACAGCTCCTACGAGCAGTACTTC.

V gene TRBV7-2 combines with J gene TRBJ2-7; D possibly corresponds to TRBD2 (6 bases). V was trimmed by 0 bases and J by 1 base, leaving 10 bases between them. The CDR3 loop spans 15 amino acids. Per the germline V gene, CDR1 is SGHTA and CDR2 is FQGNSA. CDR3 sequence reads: CASSLARTTSYEQYF. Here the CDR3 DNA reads TGTGCCAGCAGCTTAGCGAGGACTACATCCTACGAGCAGTACTTC.

In nucleotides, the CDR3 is TGCGCCAGCAGCAACCGACAGGGGCGAAACTATTCACCCCTCCACTTT. Protein product: CASSNRQGRNYSPLHF. The gene calls are TRBV5-1 and TRBJ1-6; 8 positions agree with TRBD1. The length of the CDR3 is 16 residues. V was clipped by 4 bases and J by 8 bases; unmatched bases: 11. Germline V gene sequence: CDR1 SGHRS, CDR2 YFSETQ.

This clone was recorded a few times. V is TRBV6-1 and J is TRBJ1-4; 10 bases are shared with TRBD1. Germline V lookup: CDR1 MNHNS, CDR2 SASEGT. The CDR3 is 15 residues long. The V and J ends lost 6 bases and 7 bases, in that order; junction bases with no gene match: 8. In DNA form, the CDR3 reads TGTGCCAGCAGCCAAGGGACAGGGGAGACTGAAAAACTGTTTTTT. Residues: CASSQGTGETEKLFF.

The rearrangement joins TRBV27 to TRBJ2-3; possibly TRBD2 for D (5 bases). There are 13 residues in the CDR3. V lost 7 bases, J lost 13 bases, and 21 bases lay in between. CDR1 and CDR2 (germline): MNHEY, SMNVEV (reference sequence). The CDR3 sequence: CASILWIALKEYF. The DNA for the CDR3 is TGTGCCAGCATCTTATGGATAGCGCTCAAGGAGTATTTT.